Following are 10 T cell receptor beta chains from one sample sequenced in a study of molecular identifiers for immune sequencing clone quantification. TCRdb reprocessed the PCR reads with MiXCR, giving one entry per CDR3 protein. The sample contains around 100,000 distinct CDR3 sequences, roughly 34% of which appear only once. Sequencing was done on a sample of naive CD8+ T cells from blood, with Jurkat cell RNA spiked in. Subset noted: FACS-sorted CD8+CD4-CCR7+CD45RA+ naive T cells. Receptor source: a human donor in good health. Some libraries in this study had Jurkat cell RNA spiked in.

The rearrangement joins TRBV27 to TRBJ2-3; D is ambiguous. From germline, CDR1 is MNHEY and CDR2 SMNVEV (reference sequence). The V end lost 10 bases, the J end lost 4 bases, and 12 bases lay between the germline ends. This CDR3 has 12 residues. The CDR3 nucleotides are TGTGCCACCTTTCGCGAGCCAGATACGCAGTATTTT. Translated, it gives CATFREPDTQYF.

This clonotype showed up just a few times. This chain connects TRBV10-2 to TRBJ2-2, with TRBD2 matching over 11 bases. CDR3 length: 15 amino acids. J gave up 6 bases and V 7 bases, and 7 bases lay outside the gene matches. Germline V gene data show CDR1 as WSHSY and CDR2 as SAAADI. This CDR3 is CASNPTSGSAGELFF. CDR3 bases: TGCGCCAGCAATCCCACTAGCGGGAGCGCCGGGGAGCTGTTTTTT.

This clonotype was observed a handful of times. This chain joins TRBV11-2 and TRBJ2-1; TRBD2 matches at 9 bases. From germline, CDR1 is SGHAT and CDR2 FQNNGV. V shed 2 bases and J 5 bases; nucleotides not matched to a gene: 4. The length of the CDR3 is 15 residues. The CDR3 DNA follows: TGTGCCAGCAGCTTACTAGCGGGACCGAACAATGAGCAGTTCTTC. Translated, it gives CASSLLAGPNNEQFF. The entire variable domain, with the rest obtained from reference TRBV11-2 and TRBJ2-1, is as follows: EAGVAQSPRYKIIEKRQSVAFWCNPISGHATLYWYQQILGQGPKLLIQFQNNGVVDDSQLPKDRFSAERLKGVDSTLKIQPAKLEDSAVYLCASSLLAGPNNEQFFGPGTRLTVL.

This chain uses TRBV7-3 with TRBJ2-1, with a possible D match to TRBD1 (6 bases). Germline CDR1 and CDR2: SGHTA and FQGTGA. V lost 1 base, J lost 0 bases, and 10 bases lay in between. The CDR3 has 16 amino acids. The CDR3 is CASSLMQGPSYNEQFF. Here the CDR3 DNA reads TGTGCCAGCAGCTTAATGCAGGGGCCCTCCTACAATGAGCAGTTCTTC. Filled out from reference TRBV7-3 and TRBJ2-1, the complete variable domain reads GAGVSQTPSNKVTEKGKYVELRCDPISGHTALYWYRQSLGQGPEFLIYFQGTGAADDSGLPNDRFFAVRPEGSVSTLKIQRTERGDSAVYLCASSLMQGPSYNEQFFGPGTRLTVL.

This clonotype was recorded only once. A clone one base away is much larger, so this may be a read error. J is TRBJ1-4 and V is TRBV6-1; no clear D. The ends were cut back, 3 bases at V and 11 bases at J, with 16 bases in the middle. This CDR3 has 14 amino acids. CDR1 is MNHNS and CDR2 is SASEGT in the germline V gene. DNA for the CDR3: TGTGCCAGCAGTGAGACGAGGGTTCCTGATAAACTGTTTTTT. Translated, it gives CASSETRVPDKLFF.

This clonotype was counted at least ten times. J is TRBJ2-3 and V is TRBV2; a possible D gene is TRBD2 (6 bases). V was clipped by 2 bases and J by 1 base, with 10 bases between them. Germline CDR1 is SNHLY and CDR2 is FYNNEI. CDR3 length: 15 amino acids. CDR3 bases: TGTGCCAGCAGTGAAAGTTTAGCGGGCACAGATACGCAGTATTTT. Its protein product is CASSESLAGTDTQYF.

In this sample, this clonotype turned up a few times. Germline is not matched at one junction end, which may reflect a read error. The rearrangement joins TRBV7-6 to TRBJ2-7; possible D gene TRBD1, 7 bases. The CDR3 is 12 amino acids. Germline values: CDR1 SGHVS, CDR2 FNYEAQ. For the CDR3, the DNA is TGTGCCAGCAGCCCAGGGGGGTACGCGCAGTACTTC. Translation: CASSPGGYAQYF.

The chain recombines TRBV20-1 with TRBJ2-7; 14 bases align to TRBD2. The V and J ends lost 6 bases and 2 bases, in that order; junction bases with no gene match: 6. CDR3 size: 15 residues. CDR1 and CDR2 (germline): DFQATT, SNEGSKA (reference sequence). The CDR3 spells CSAPTSGRDPYEQYF. In DNA form, the CDR3 reads TGCAGTGCACCGACTAGCGGGAGGGATCCCTACGAGCAGTACTTC.

The genes are TRBV12-3 or TRBV12-4 and TRBJ2-5; possibly TRBD1 or TRBD2 for D (6 bases each). The CDR3 extends over 13 amino acids. Trimming pared 5 bases from V and 4 bases from J, leaving 11 bases between. The CDR3 loop is CASSVGGRETQYF. In nucleotides, the CDR3 is TGTGCCAGCAGTGTAGGGGGGAGAGAGACCCAGTACTTC.

The J gene is TRBJ1-1, the V gene TRBV25-1, with D uncertain. The CDR3 runs to 13 residues. Germline CDR1 reads MGHDK; CDR2 reads SYGVNS. V lost 5 bases and J lost 6, with 13 bases in between. The CDR3 coding sequence is TGTGCCAGCAGTCCCCCCCTATCAGCTGAAGCTTTCTTT. Protein product: CASSPPLSAEAFF.